This T cell receptor beta chain stems from a study of blood T cell repertoires in COVID-19. CDR1 is LGHNA and CDR2 is YSLEER in the germline V gene. With V trimmed by 0 bases and J by 4 bases, 3 bases remained unmatched. The CDR3 spans 14 residues. TCRdb's table, derived via immunoSEQ multiplex PCR, lists solely in-frame clones and lacks some. Of about 120,000 clones listed, 75% to 95% are singletons. The origin of this receptor is a human donor with active COVID-19. The donor label of this sample is uncertain. This chain connects TRBV4-3 to TRBJ2-7; 7 positions agree with TRBD2. The sequenced material came from peripheral blood. The CDR3 reads CASSQDLGGYEQYF. For the CDR3, the DNA is TGCGCCAGCAGCCAAGATCTGGGGGGGTACGAGCAGTACTTC.